Sequencing of this T cell receptor (beta chain) was carried out in a study of T cells in localized non-small cell lung cancer. Study-level results: Greater T cell density in blood accompanied longer overall survival.

Trimming cost V 6 bases and J 2 bases, with 17 bases left between them. This CDR3 has 16 amino acids. Germline CDR1 reads LNHDA; CDR2 reads SQIVND (reference sequence). TCRdb keeps only in-frame clones here, not all; method: immunoSEQ multiplex PCR. Here the sample spans tens of thousands of clones, over 75% being singletons. In the case of this clone: What it binds is unknown.

The TCR comes from a male donor at least 60 years old with stage I squamous cell lung carcinoma. The rearrangement links TRBV19 to TRBJ1-5; TRBD1 is a possible D gene (5 bases). The source was peripheral blood, collected before any cancer treatment. CDR3 nucleotides: TGTGCCAGTAGATTGGGTGGGGGAATAGGCAATCAGCCCCAGCATTTT. This gives the protein CASRLGGGIGNQPQHF. The full variable domain, completed using reference TRBV19 and TRBJ1-5, is DGGITQSPKYLFRKEGQNVTLSCEQNLNHDAMYWYRQDPGQGLRLIYYSQIVNDFQKGDIAEGYSVSREKKESFPLTVTSAQKNPTAFYLCASRLGGGIGNQPQHFGDGTRLSIL.